The rows below give T cell receptor beta chains drawn from one sample of a study of quantifying T cell responses using KT2 cells. TCRdb passed the UMI-ligation and nested PCR reads through MiXCR, listing each CDR3 protein once. The sample shows about 30,000 distinct CDR3 sequences, about 7.3% of them seen only once. Sequencing was performed on PBMCs spiked with cells of the T cell clone KT2. The receptors originated from a human donor. Both conserved end residues are part of each CDR3. The order of the fields is V gene, J gene, CDR3 protein.

>TRBV7-9|TRBJ2-7
CASGGPYEQYF
>TRBV6-1|TRBJ2-7
CATTYAVNEQYF
>TRBV2|TRBJ2-1
CAIEREGGYNEQFF
>TRBV6-2/TRBV6-3|TRBJ2-1
CASTGTSGRALYNEQFF
>TRBV5-5|TRBJ1-2
CASSLGGQGSIYGYTF
>TRBV20-1|TRBJ1-2
CSARDFVSWGRNYGYTF
>TRBV15|TRBJ1-5
CATSRNSANQPQHF
>TRBV11-2|TRBJ1-6
CASSRPRSSGAESPLHF
>TRBV12-3/TRBV12-4|TRBJ1-1
CASSFDTFSRGAGMNTEAFF
>TRBV12-3/TRBV12-4|TRBJ2-7
CASSPPAGSYEQYF
>TRBV27|TRBJ1-5
CASRGGNQPQHF
>TRBV27|TRBJ1-1
CASRPQDSTEAFF
>TRBV6-5|TRBJ1-4
CASSLQTGGINEKLFF
>TRBV6-2/TRBV6-3|TRBJ2-7
CASSYGSLAGHPYEQYF
>TRBV20-1|TRBJ2-6
CSARFPEQTGANVLTF
>TRBV27|TRBJ1-6
CASSLVGQGEMALHF
>TRBV6-2/TRBV6-3|TRBJ1-2
CASRKEGYGYTF
>TRBV20-1|TRBJ2-1
CSAGLYSSSNEQFF
>TRBV5-1|TRBJ2-2
CASSPKDTYRGGNTGELFF
>TRBV6-6|TRBJ1-4
CATGSQGEKLFF
>TRBV15|TRBJ2-7
CATRPVSSYEQYF
>TRBV20-1|TRBJ2-2
CSARSGQGASGELFF
>TRBV19|TRBJ2-7
CASSPGDRLYEQYF
>TRBV3-1|TRBJ2-5
CASSQTLAEVQETQYF
>TRBV2|TRBJ2-2
CASSADGTRNTGELFF
>TRBV15|TRBJ1-5
CATSRDYEVSGNQPQHF
>TRBV3-2|TRBJ2-2
CASSRGLGGELFF
>TRBV7-6|TRBJ2-5
CASSHRLAGETQYF
>TRBV6-2/TRBV6-3|TRBJ1-2
CASSSGQGETF
>TRBV5-1|TRBJ2-3
CASSFTTDTQYF
>TRBV27|TRBJ1-6
CASSSRQFNSPLHF
>TRBV7-7|TRBJ2-2
CASSLSGASGELFF
>TRBV6-2/TRBV6-3|TRBJ2-5
CASSYSRASGGGVF
>TRBV2|TRBJ1-1
CASGTHLTYTEAFF
>TRBV14|TRBJ1-2
CASSQGLEHFTTPNYGYTF
>TRBV20-1|TRBJ2-3
CSAATQQGTDTQYF
>TRBV7-6|TRBJ2-7
CASSLGSQAYEQYF
>TRBV6-1|TRBJ2-7
CASSEDVRSYEQYF
>TRBV2|TRBJ1-4
CASSLRAANEKLFF
>TRBV29-1|TRBJ1-1
CSVAGVLNTEAFF
>TRBV5-8|TRBJ2-4
CASSLYRDTTNFIQYF
>TRBV29-1|TRBJ2-3
CSVVAESTDTQYF
>TRBV12-3/TRBV12-4|TRBJ1-1
CASSYPSTGMGTEAFF